The 25 T cell receptor beta chains given below trace back to one sample, sequenced in a study of cytomegalovirus exposure and HLA in healthy donors. PCR involved 60 Vbeta and 13 Jbeta primers. Clones were sequenced by immunoSEQ multiplex PCR, and TCRdb holds only the in-frame ones, with some missing. The sample holds about 200,000 clones, 75% to 85% seen once. The sample taken for sequencing was PBMCs. These receptor sequences come from a male donor in good health and CMV-seropositive.

The chain carries TRBV4-3 and TRBJ1-1; D call uncertain. CDR1 and CDR2 from the germline V gene are LGHNA and YSLEER. This CDR3 contains 14 residues. V was cut by 0 bases and J by 1 base, with 6 bases left in between. CDR3 loop: CASSQDAANTEAFF. In DNA form, the CDR3 reads TGCGCCAGCAGCCAAGATGCGGCGAACACTGAAGCTTTCTTT.

Here the CDR3 reads CASSFRVRDSNSYEQYF. DNA of the CDR3: TGTGCCAGCAGCTTCAGGGTCCGAGACAGCAATTCCTACGAGCAGTACTTC. The chain recombines TRBV5-8 with TRBJ2-7; the D gene is possibly TRBD1 (5 bases). Trimming took off 2 bases at V and 1 base at J, with 19 bases between the two ends. The germline V gene has CDR1 SGHTS and CDR2 YDEGEE. This CDR3 region has 17 residues.

The V gene is TRBV7-2, the J gene TRBJ1-2, with a tentative D call TRBD1 (6 bases). The CDR3 covers 13 residues. The V gene lost 6 bases and the J gene lost 2 bases, with 10 bases spanning the gap. Germline assignment: CDR1 SGHTA and CDR2 FQGNSA. This chain's CDR3 is CASSLRGNYGYTF. The CDR3 DNA reads as TGTGCCAGCAGTCTAAGGGGGAACTATGGCTACACCTTC.

J is TRBJ1-2 and V is TRBV2; 9 bases are a match to TRBD1. In germline, CDR1 is SNHLY, CDR2 FYNNEI. There are 12 residues in the CDR3. The V and J ends lost 8 bases and 5 bases, in that order; junction bases with no gene match: 3. Here the CDR3 reads CASVGQGYGYTF. For the CDR3, the DNA is TGTGCCAGCGTCGGACAGGGGTATGGCTACACCTTC. The full variable domain, its missing parts supplied by reference TRBV2 and TRBJ1-2, is EPEVTQTPSHQVTQMGQEVILRCVPISNHLYFYWYRQILGQKVEFLVSFYNNEISEKSEIFDDQFSVERPDGSNFTLKIRSTKLEDSAMYFCASVGQGYGYTFGSGTRLTVV.

CDR3 nucleotide sequence: TGTGCCACCGGACAGGCTGGAGAGCAGTACTTC. It specifies CATGQAGEQYF. This chain joins TRBV10-3 and TRBJ2-7; the match to TRBD1 covers 7 bases. CDR1 and CDR2 from the germline V gene are ENHRY and SYGVKD. The V gene end was trimmed by 10 bases and the J gene end by 7 bases; junction bases not matched to a gene: 7. This CDR3 contains 11 residues.

This chain joins TRBV11-2 and TRBJ1-5; perhaps TRBD1 as D (5 bases). Trimming removed 5 bases from V and 1 base from J, with 9 bases in between. The CDR3 length is 14 residues. The germline V gene has CDR1 SGHAT and CDR2 FQNNGV. The CDR3 coding sequence is TGTGCCAGCAGCCCAGGGTTGAGCAATCAGCCCCAGCATTTT. This translates into CASSPGLSNQPQHF.

The rearrangement links TRBV18 to TRBJ1-2, with TRBD1 identical over 8 bases. The ends lost 5 bases at V and 8 bases at J; junction bases unmatched: 7. The CDR3 has 13 residues. The germline gives CDR1 KGHSH, CDR2 LQKENI. The CDR3, as DNA: TGTGCCAGCTCATCTGGACAGGGTGTGGGCTACACCTTC. The encoded protein is CASSSGQGVGYTF.

A note on this clone: In the same sample, other DNA sequences code for this CDR3. The rearrangement uses TRBV7-2 and TRBJ2-5; TRBD1 matches at 9 bases. Per germline, CDR1 SGHTA and CDR2 FQGNSA. The CDR3 sequence is 15 residues long. After removal of 7 bases from V and 2 bases from J, the junction contained 8 bases not matched to a gene. The CDR3 here is CASTGLGTGQETQYF. The CDR3, as DNA: TGTGCCAGCACCGGTCTAGGGACAGGGCAAGAGACCCAGTACTTC.

The gene calls are TRBV28 and TRBJ2-3; a possible D gene is TRBD2 (7 bases). Trimming removed 6 bases from V and 2 bases from J, with 15 bases in between. The CDR3 is 15 amino acids. Germline V gives CDR1 MDHEN, CDR2 SYDVKM. DNA of the CDR3: TGTGCCAGCAGCTTGGGGGGGGCCAACACAGATACGCAGTATTTT. This sequence encodes CASSLGGANTDTQYF.

This chain links TRBV7-3 with TRBJ2-1; 8 bases map to TRBD2. The CDR3 length is 16 residues. J gave up 0 bases and V 4 bases, and 5 bases lay outside the gene matches. Germline V CDR1 and CDR2: SGHTA, FQGTGA. The CDR3 loop reads CASSSGGVSSYNEQFF. The CDR3 bases are TGTGCCAGCAGCTCCGGGGGGGTGAGCTCCTACAATGAGCAGTTCTTC.

V and J are TRBV6-5 and TRBJ1-6, with 8 bases that match TRBD1. The CDR3 has 16 amino acids. Germline CDR1 MNHEY, CDR2 SVGAGI. V shed 0 bases and J 10 bases; nucleotides not matched to a gene: 8. The CDR3 sequence is CASSYSIPDRASPLHF. The CDR3 coding sequence is TGTGCCAGCAGTTACTCGATCCCGGACAGGGCGTCACCCCTCCACTTT.

The gene calls are TRBV5-5 and TRBJ2-7; tentatively, D is TRBD1 (6 bases). Germline lookup yields CDR1 SGHKS and CDR2 YYEKEE (reference sequence). V was shortened by 5 bases and J by 0 bases, with 9 bases between the two germline ends. There are 13 residues in the CDR3. CDR3 bases: TGTGCCAGCAGTACAGGGAGCTCCTACGAGCAGTACTTC. This sequence encodes CASSTGSSYEQYF. The full variable domain, its missing parts supplied by reference TRBV5-5 and TRBJ2-7, is DAGVTQSPTHLIKTRGQQVTLRCSPISGHKSVSWYQQVLGQGPQFIFQYYEKEERGRGNFPDRFSARQFPNYSSELNVNALLLGDSALYLCASSTGSSYEQYFGPGTRLTVT.

The chain carries TRBV9 and TRBJ2-5; D is possibly TRBD1 (5 bases). The DNA matches TRBJ2-7 better at its end, which makes the J call doubtful. Per germline, CDR1 SGDLS and CDR2 YYNGEE. The CDR3 length is 13 residues. Written as DNA, the CDR3 is TGTGCCAGCGGGGCAGGTCTAACCTACGAGCAGTACTTC. Translated: CASGAGLTYEQYF.

J is TRBJ1-5 and V is TRBV7-9; a possible D gene is TRBD1 (6 bases). The germline gives CDR1 SEHNR, CDR2 FQNEAQ (reference sequence). V dropped 5 bases and J dropped 1 base, with 12 bases sitting between them. This CDR3 region has 15 residues. CDR3: CASSPQGRSNQPQHF. The DNA for the CDR3 is TGTGCCAGCAGCCCCCAGGGGCGAAGCAATCAGCCCCAGCATTTT. The full variable domain, in which reference TRBV7-9 and TRBJ1-5 provide the parts outside the CDR3, is DTGVSQNPRHKITKRGQNVTFRCDPISEHNRLYWYRQTLGQGPEFLTYFQNEAQLEKSRLLSDRFSAERPKGSFSTLEIQRTEQGDSAMYLCASSPQGRSNQPQHFGDGTRLSIL.

V gene TRBV27 combines with J gene TRBJ2-5; 7 positions match TRBD1. CDR1 MNHEY and CDR2 SMNVEV come from the germline V gene (reference sequence). This CDR3 comprises 13 residues. V shed 5 bases, J shed 5 bases, and the junction held 5 bases outside the gene matches. DNA for the CDR3: TGTGCCAGCAGTAGACAGGGCGAGGAGACCCAGTACTTC. Encoded protein: CASSRQGEETQYF.

This clone was counted a few times. The chain recombines TRBV30 with TRBJ1-6; 8 nucleotides line up with TRBD1. Germline lookup yields CDR1 GTSNPN and CDR2 SVGIG (reference sequence). This CDR3 is 14 amino acids long. After removal of 1 base from V and 10 bases from J, the junction contained 6 bases not matched to a gene. CDR3 nucleotides: TGTGCCTGGAGTGCCCGCAGGGGGCCCTCACCCCTCCACTTT. Its protein product is CAWSARRGPSPLHF. The whole variable domain, remainder taken from reference TRBV30 and TRBJ1-6, is SQTIHQWPATLVQPVGSPLSLECTVEGTSNPNLYWYRQAAGRGLQLLFYSVGIGQISSEVPQNLSASRPQDRQFILSSKKLLLSDSGFYLCAWSARRGPSPLHFGNGTRLTVT.

The rearrangement links TRBV5-6 to TRBJ2-7; 10 nucleotides agree with TRBD2. Germline V CDR1 and CDR2: SGHDT, YYEEEE. The CDR3 loop spans 15 amino acids. Unmatched junction bases numbered 8, after V lost 4 bases and J lost 4 bases. The CDR3 coding sequence is TGTGCCAGCAGCCCGGAACTAGCGGGAATGTACGAGCAGTACTTC. This codes for CASSPELAGMYEQYF. The entire variable domain, with the rest obtained from reference TRBV5-6 and TRBJ2-7, is as follows: DAGVTQSPTHLIKTRGQQVTLRCSPKSGHDTVSWYQQALGQGPQFIFQYYEEEERQRGNFPDRFSGHQFPNYSSELNVNALLLGDSALYLCASSPELAGMYEQYFGPGTRLTVT.

The chain links TRBV19 to TRBJ2-2; unclear D gene. Germline-derived CDR1 and CDR2 are LNHDA and SQIVND (reference sequence). The germline V and J ends were trimmed by 7 bases and 3 bases, with 9 bases remaining between them. The CDR3 has 13 residues. CDR3 protein: CASMSRDTGELFF. CDR3 nucleotide sequence: TGTGCCAGTATGAGTCGGGACACCGGGGAGCTGTTTTTT.

The chain carries TRBV5-1 and TRBJ1-6, with TRBD1 matching over 7 bases. CDR3 size: 20 residues. Germline lookup yields CDR1 SGHRS and CDR2 YFSETQ. With V trimmed by 2 bases and J by 7 bases, 21 bases remained unmatched. CDR3 coding DNA: TGCGCCAGCAGCTTTCAAGGCCCAAGCTCGAGACAGGGAGCAAATTCACCCCTCCACTTT. It specifies CASSFQGPSSRQGANSPLHF.

The V call is TRBV6-5, the J call TRBJ1-2, with D hard to call. Trimming cost V 7 bases and J 0 bases, with 15 bases left between them. In germline, CDR1 is MNHEY, CDR2 SVGAGI. This CDR3 comprises 15 residues. The CDR3 protein is CASTPRVATNYGYTF. The CDR3 region has the DNA TGTGCCAGCACCCCACGGGTCGCAACTAACTATGGCTACACCTTC.

This sequence joins TRBV14 and TRBJ2-6; D gene uncertain. This CDR3 has 13 amino acids. CDR1 is SGHDN and CDR2 is FVKESK in the germline V gene. Trimming shortened V by 6 bases and J by 2 bases, and 5 bases separated the two germline ends. Here the CDR3 DNA reads TGTGCCAGCAGGGCAACTGGGGCCAACGTCCTGACTTTC. This translates into CASRATGANVLTF.

The chain recombines TRBV7-6 with TRBJ1-2; no clear D gene. CDR1 SGHVS and CDR2 FNYEAQ come from the germline V gene. The CDR3 loop spans 17 amino acids. Trimming removed 0 bases from V and 1 base from J, with 15 bases in between. The CDR3 coding sequence is TGTGCCAGCAGCTTAGCGGAGGTTTTCGATCATAACTATGGCTACACCTTC. It specifies CASSLAEVFDHNYGYTF.

This chain uses TRBV29-1 with TRBJ1-6; 7 bases are a match to TRBD1. With V trimmed by 8 bases and J by 10 bases, 8 bases remained unmatched. Germline CDR1 is SQVTM and CDR2 is ANQGSEA. The CDR3 loop spans 12 amino acids. In DNA, the CDR3 is TGCAGCACGAGGACAGGTGAATCACCCCTCCACTTT. This codes for CSTRTGESPLHF. Full variable domain (outside the CDR3, taken from reference TRBV29-1 and TRBJ1-6): SAVISQKPSRDICQRGTSLTIQCQVDSQVTMMFWYRQQPGQSLTLIATANQGSEATYESGFVIDKFPISRPNLTFSTLTVSNMSPEDSSIYLCSTRTGESPLHFGNGTRLTVT.

The chain combines TRBV5-1 with TRBJ2-3; 8 positions agree with TRBD2. CDR1 is SGHRS and CDR2 is YFSETQ in the germline V gene. CDR3 size: 15 residues. J lost 4 bases, V lost 0 bases, and 4 bases had no gene match. The CDR3 region has the DNA TGCGCCAGCAGCTTGGATGGTAGCGGGGCAGATACGCAGTATTTT. The encoded protein is CASSLDGSGADTQYF.

The table lists this clone with a count of one. J is TRBJ1-1 and V is TRBV5-6; 12 nucleotides agree with TRBD1. The germline CDR1 and CDR2 sequences are SGHDT and YYEEEE. The ends lost 4 bases at V and 2 bases at J; junction bases unmatched: 9. CDR3 size: 17 residues. CDR3 DNA sequence: TGTGCCAGCAGCCCGGGGACAGGGGGCAGAAAAAACACTGAAGCTTTCTTT. Protein product: CASSPGTGGRKNTEAFF.